This TCR beta chain was sequenced during a study of cytomegalovirus exposure and HLA in healthy donors. Overall study findings and caveats: In a later analysis, TCR beta V- and J-gene trimming showed a link to a missense DCLRE1C variant. In a later analysis, 15,000 to 20,000 TCR beta sequences were associated with HLA alleles at 0.05 false discovery rate.

With regard to this clone: Its antigen is unknown.

Looked up from germline, CDR1 is SGHRS and CDR2 is YFSETQ. The length of the CDR3 is 14 residues. V lost 8 bases to trimming and J lost 2 bases; unmatched junction nucleotides: 3. The PCR had 60 Vbeta and 13 Jbeta primers. Profiling relied on immunoSEQ multiplex PCR, and the TCRdb table lists in-frame clones only, not all of them. The sample lists approximately 150,000 clones, almost 80% occurring once. The rearrangement uses TRBV5-1 and TRBJ2-3, with 12 bases matching TRBD2. Sequencing input: PBMCs. The source of this sequence is a man aged 25-40 years in good health and CMV-seronegative. The CDR3 protein is CASGTSGFTDTQYF. The CDR3 DNA sequence: TGCGCCAGTGGGACTAGCGGGTTCACAGATACGCAGTATTTT.